Listed below are T cell receptor beta chains from one sample, sequenced in a study of blood T cell repertoires in COVID-19. Measured with immunoSEQ multiplex PCR; TCRdb has only the in-frame clones, and not every one. The data contain 300,000 to 400,000 clones, around 90% of them singletons. Sequenced input: PBMCs or T cells enriched from blood (not recorded which). Receptor source: a man aged 60 to 75 who had recovered from COVID-19. Each CDR3 is given with its conserved first and last residue. The order of the fields is clone size, V gene, CDR3 length, J gene, D gene, CDR3 protein, CDR3 DNA. The D gene is left open where the match is weak. A clone size is listed for some rows: how often the clone was seen (once, few, many), or a class if it is expanded.

clone_size: .
v_call: TRBV2
cdr3_length: 14
j_call: TRBJ1-4
d_call: .
cdr3_aa: CASSEVQGRGKLFF
cdr3_nt: TGTGCCAGCAGTGAGGTCCAGGGGAGAGGGAAACTGTTTTTT

clone_size: .
v_call: TRBV7-9
cdr3_length: 14
j_call: TRBJ1-1
d_call: TRBD1
cdr3_aa: CASRGTATNTEAFF
cdr3_nt: TGTGCCAGCAGAGGGACAGCCACGAACACTGAAGCTTTCTTT

clone_size: .
v_call: TRBV11-2
cdr3_length: 16
j_call: TRBJ1-6
d_call: TRBD1
cdr3_aa: CASSLSEQGTDSPLHF
cdr3_nt: TGTGCCAGCAGCTTATCAGAACAGGGGACGGATTCACCCCTCCACTTT

clone_size: .
v_call: TRBV6-2/TRBV6-3
cdr3_length: 15
j_call: TRBJ2-2
d_call: TRBD2
cdr3_aa: CASSFGTTTTGELFF
cdr3_nt: TGTGCCAGCAGTTTCGGGACTACAACCACCGGGGAGCTGTTTTTT

clone_size: .
v_call: TRBV27
cdr3_length: 15
j_call: TRBJ2-1
d_call: TRBD2
cdr3_aa: CASSLWGLAGEEQFF
cdr3_nt: TGTGCCAGCAGTTTATGGGGACTAGCGGGAGAAGAGCAGTTCTTC

clone_size: .
v_call: TRBV3-1/TRBV3-2
cdr3_length: 13
j_call: TRBJ1-6
d_call: .
cdr3_aa: CASSRPGNSPLHF
cdr3_nt: TGTGCCAGCAGCCGCCCGGGGAATTCACCCCTCCACTTT

clone_size: .
v_call: TRBV9
cdr3_length: 13
j_call: TRBJ1-5
d_call: .
cdr3_aa: CASSGDINQPQHF
cdr3_nt: TGTGCCAGCAGCGGGGACATCAATCAGCCCCAGCATTTT

clone_size: .
v_call: TRBV27
cdr3_length: 15
j_call: TRBJ2-7
d_call: TRBD2
cdr3_aa: CASSSVAGSSYEQYF
cdr3_nt: TGTGCCAGCAGTTCGGTAGCGGGAAGCTCCTACGAGCAGTACTTC

clone_size: .
v_call: TRBV9
cdr3_length: 14
j_call: TRBJ2-5
d_call: .
cdr3_aa: CASSVDRGWETQYF
cdr3_nt: TGTGCCAGCAGCGTAGATAGGGGATGGGAGACCCAGTACTTC

clone_size: .
v_call: TRBV9
cdr3_length: 11
j_call: TRBJ2-1
d_call: .
cdr3_aa: CASTSGYEQFF
cdr3_nt: TGTGCCAGCACGTCGGGATATGAGCAGTTCTTC

clone_size: .
v_call: TRBV12-3/TRBV12-4
cdr3_length: 13
j_call: TRBJ1-2
d_call: .
cdr3_aa: CASSQRHLGGYTF
cdr3_nt: TGTGCCAGCAGCCAGAGACATTTAGGCGGCTACACCTTC

clone_size: .
v_call: TRBV27
cdr3_length: 17
j_call: TRBJ1-2
d_call: TRBD1
cdr3_aa: CASSKLDRGAQIYGYTF
cdr3_nt: TGTGCCAGCAGTAAACTCGACAGGGGCGCCCAGATCTATGGCTACACCTTC

clone_size: .
v_call: TRBV5-4
cdr3_length: 17
j_call: TRBJ2-7
d_call: TRBD2
cdr3_aa: CASSSGGGLAGVYEQYF
cdr3_nt: TGTGCCAGCAGCTCGGGAGGAGGACTAGCGGGAGTCTACGAGCAGTACTTC

clone_size: .
v_call: TRBV4-2
cdr3_length: 15
j_call: TRBJ2-5
d_call: TRBD1
cdr3_aa: CASSHVYRGRETQYF
cdr3_nt: TGTGCCAGCAGCCACGTGTACAGGGGGCGCGAGACCCAGTACTTC

clone_size: .
v_call: TRBV5-1
cdr3_length: 15
j_call: TRBJ1-2
d_call: TRBD1
cdr3_aa: CASSWGQGDNYGYTF
cdr3_nt: TGCGCCAGCAGCTGGGGACAGGGTGATAACTATGGCTACACCTTC

clone_size: few
v_call: TRBV7-9
cdr3_length: 16
j_call: TRBJ2-3
d_call: TRBD2
cdr3_aa: CASSPRGDFSLPPQYF
cdr3_nt: TGTGCCAGCAGCCCTCGGGGGGACTTCTCACTTCCTCCGCAGTATTTT

clone_size: .
v_call: TRBV27
cdr3_length: 18
j_call: TRBJ2-7
d_call: .
cdr3_aa: CASKNRAPKPDGTYEQYF
cdr3_nt: TGTGCCAGCAAAAACAGGGCGCCTAAGCCTGATGGTACCTACGAGCAGTACTTC

clone_size: once
v_call: TRBV19
cdr3_length: 14
j_call: TRBJ1-5
d_call: .
cdr3_aa: CASSMGQTNQPQHF
cdr3_nt: TGTGCCAGTAGTATGGGGCAGACCAATCAGCCCCAGCATTTT

clone_size: once
v_call: TRBV27
cdr3_length: 15
j_call: TRBJ1-2
d_call: TRBD1
cdr3_aa: CASSSGTGGNYGYTF
cdr3_nt: TGTGCCAGCAGTTCCGGGACAGGGGGAAACTATGGCTACACCTTC

clone_size: .
v_call: TRBV18
cdr3_length: 15
j_call: TRBJ2-7
d_call: TRBD1
cdr3_aa: CASSPGQADIYEQYF
cdr3_nt: TGTGCCAGCTCACCCGGACAGGCGGATATTTACGAGCAGTACTTC

clone_size: .
v_call: TRBV5-6
cdr3_length: 17
j_call: TRBJ2-3
d_call: TRBD2
cdr3_aa: CASSLVTSGSRGYTQYF
cdr3_nt: TGTGCCAGCAGCTTGGTAACTAGCGGGAGTAGAGGGTATACGCAGTATTTT

clone_size: .
v_call: TRBV3-1/TRBV3-2
cdr3_length: 15
j_call: TRBJ2-1
d_call: .
cdr3_aa: CASSQDVLVGNEQFF
cdr3_nt: TGTGCCAGCAGCCAAGATGTACTAGTTGGCAATGAGCAGTTCTTC

clone_size: .
v_call: TRBV19
cdr3_length: 13
j_call: TRBJ1-2
d_call: .
cdr3_aa: CASGKETFYGYTF
cdr3_nt: TGTGCCAGTGGTAAAGAGACTTTCTATGGCTACACCTTC

clone_size: .
v_call: TRBV9
cdr3_length: 14
j_call: TRBJ2-5
d_call: TRBD1
cdr3_aa: CASSSWTGQETQYF
cdr3_nt: TGTGCCAGCAGCTCCTGGACAGGGCAAGAGACCCAGTACTTC

clone_size: .
v_call: TRBV4-2
cdr3_length: 16
j_call: TRBJ1-6
d_call: .
cdr3_aa: CASSQDLTGLDSPLHF
cdr3_nt: TGTGCCAGCAGCCAAGATCTCACAGGGCTGGATTCACCCCTCCACTTT

clone_size: .
v_call: TRBV18
cdr3_length: 16
j_call: TRBJ2-3
d_call: TRBD2
cdr3_aa: CASSPLGRGSTDTQYF
cdr3_nt: TGTGCCAGCTCACCTTTGGGGAGGGGAAGTACAGATACGCAGTATTTT

clone_size: once
v_call: TRBV9
cdr3_length: 12
j_call: TRBJ1-1
d_call: .
cdr3_aa: CASSNRGTEAFF
cdr3_nt: TGTGCCAGCAGCAACCGGGGTACTGAAGCTTTCTTT

clone_size: once
v_call: TRBV19
cdr3_length: 13
j_call: TRBJ2-7
d_call: .
cdr3_aa: CASSISRAYEQYF
cdr3_nt: TGTGCCAGTAGTATTTCGAGGGCCTACGAGCAGTACTTC

clone_size: .
v_call: TRBV19
cdr3_length: 14
j_call: TRBJ2-1
d_call: .
cdr3_aa: CASSSASSYNEQFF
cdr3_nt: TGTGCCAGTAGTTCCGCTAGCTCCTACAATGAGCAGTTCTTC

clone_size: once
v_call: TRBV12-5
cdr3_length: 14
j_call: TRBJ2-5
d_call: .
cdr3_aa: CASGPGGGDETQYF
cdr3_nt: TGTGCTAGTGGTCCTGGTGGGGGCGATGAGACCCAGTACTTC

clone_size: .
v_call: TRBV30
cdr3_length: 14
j_call: TRBJ1-2
d_call: .
cdr3_aa: CAWSRYRDDYGYTF
cdr3_nt: TGTGCCTGGAGTCGTTACAGGGATGACTATGGCTACACCTTC

clone_size: .
v_call: TRBV28
cdr3_length: 14
j_call: TRBJ2-5
d_call: TRBD1
cdr3_aa: CASSRRQGQETQYF
cdr3_nt: TGTGCCAGCAGCCGCCGACAGGGGCAGGAGACCCAGTACTTC

clone_size: .
v_call: TRBV5-1
cdr3_length: 15
j_call: TRBJ2-3
d_call: TRBD1
cdr3_aa: CASSLGTGTTDTQYF
cdr3_nt: TGCGCCAGCAGCTTAGGGACAGGGACGACAGATACGCAGTATTTT

clone_size: .
v_call: TRBV7-9
cdr3_length: 14
j_call: TRBJ2-7
d_call: .
cdr3_aa: CASSRGGGAYEQYF
cdr3_nt: TGTGCCAGCAGCCGGGGTGGGGGCGCGTACGAGCAGTACTTC

clone_size: .
v_call: TRBV20-1
cdr3_length: 14
j_call: TRBJ2-3
d_call: .
cdr3_aa: CSASEAGGTDTQYF
cdr3_nt: TGCAGTGCTAGTGAAGCAGGGGGCACAGATACGCAGTATTTT

clone_size: .
v_call: TRBV6-5
cdr3_length: 13
j_call: TRBJ1-1
d_call: .
cdr3_aa: CASSYQGNTEAFF
cdr3_nt: TGTGCCAGCAGTTACCAGGGGAACACTGAAGCTTTCTTT

clone_size: .
v_call: TRBV6-5
cdr3_length: 14
j_call: TRBJ1-6
d_call: TRBD1
cdr3_aa: CASSLDRQDVPLHF
cdr3_nt: TGTGCCAGCAGCCTGGACAGGCAGGATGTGCCCCTCCACTTT

clone_size: once
v_call: TRBV5-1
cdr3_length: 12
j_call: TRBJ2-7
d_call: .
cdr3_aa: CASSGTGHEQYF
cdr3_nt: TGCGCCAGCAGCGGAACAGGGCACGAGCAGTACTTC

clone_size: .
v_call: TRBV5-1
cdr3_length: 15
j_call: TRBJ1-1
d_call: .
cdr3_aa: CASSLAAEVNTEAFF
cdr3_nt: TGCGCCAGCAGCTTGGCAGCAGAGGTGAACACTGAAGCTTTCTTT

clone_size: many
v_call: TRBV5-1
cdr3_length: 12
j_call: TRBJ1-2
d_call: .
cdr3_aa: CASTTSNYGYTF
cdr3_nt: TGCGCCAGCACCACGAGTAACTATGGCTACACCTTC

clone_size: .
v_call: TRBV4-2
cdr3_length: 20
j_call: TRBJ1-2
d_call: TRBD1
cdr3_aa: CASSEYYSAQGGYSNYGYTF
cdr3_nt: TGTGCCAGCAGCGAATATTACTCCGCACAGGGGGGTTATAGTAACTATGGCTACACCTTC

clone_size: .
v_call: TRBV19
cdr3_length: 18
j_call: TRBJ2-4
d_call: .
cdr3_aa: CASSIARVAALAKNIQYF
cdr3_nt: TGTGCCAGTAGTATAGCGAGGGTAGCGGCCCTAGCCAAAAACATTCAGTACTTC

clone_size: .
v_call: TRBV5-6
cdr3_length: 12
j_call: TRBJ1-5
d_call: .
cdr3_aa: CASSLSGQPQHF
cdr3_nt: TGTGCCAGCAGCTTGTCGGGTCAGCCCCAGCATTTT

clone_size: .
v_call: TRBV30
cdr3_length: 13
j_call: TRBJ1-1
d_call: .
cdr3_aa: CAWSVQTNTEAFF
cdr3_nt: TGTGCCTGGAGTGTACAGACGAACACTGAAGCTTTCTTT

clone_size: .
v_call: TRBV29-1
cdr3_length: 12
j_call: TRBJ1-2
d_call: TRBD1
cdr3_aa: CSVKGQYDGYTF
cdr3_nt: TGCAGCGTGAAGGGACAGTACGATGGCTACACCTTC